This is a list of T cell receptor beta chains from one sample in a study of graft-versus-host responses after intestinal transplantation. TCRdb keeps only in-frame clones here, not all; method: immunoSEQ multiplex PCR. The sample comprises just over 95,000 clones, roughly 92% of which are singletons, and 0.17% rests with the top ten. What these receptors recognize is not known. Sequencing used unstimulated CD4+ T cells sorted from spleen or lymph node cells, obtained before intestinal transplant. The receptors derive from a human donor who received an intestinal transplant. Each CDR3 is given with its conserved first and last residue. D genes are given only for firm matches. Some rows have no size entry. The others give once, few or many, or a class for an expanded clone.

cdr3_aa: CASTTGYSGNTIYF
cdr3_nt: TGTGCCAGCACTACAGGGTATTCAGGAAACACCATATATTTT
j_call: TRBJ1-3
v_call: TRBV6-1
d_call: NA
clone_size: NA

cdr3_aa: CASSEAGGGRPYEQYF
cdr3_nt: TGTGCCAGCAGTGAAGCCGGCGGGGGAAGGCCCTACGAGCAGTACTTC
j_call: TRBJ2-7
v_call: TRBV6-1
d_call: TRBD2
clone_size: NA

cdr3_aa: CASSQDLGGTEGGYTF
cdr3_nt: TGCGCCAGCAGCCAAGATCTTGGAGGGACAGAAGGAGGCTACACCTTC
j_call: TRBJ1-2
v_call: TRBV4-3
d_call: TRBD1
clone_size: NA

cdr3_aa: CASSLTGGFNQPQHF
cdr3_nt: TGCGCCAGCAGCTTGACAGGGGGTTTCAATCAGCCCCAGCATTTT
j_call: TRBJ1-5
v_call: TRBV5-1
d_call: TRBD1
clone_size: NA

cdr3_aa: CASSLIPTGGEQYF
cdr3_nt: TGCGCCAGCAGCTTGATTCCCACAGGCGGCGAGCAGTACTTC
j_call: TRBJ2-7
v_call: TRBV5-1
d_call: NA
clone_size: NA

cdr3_aa: CASSYRTTSSTDTQYF
cdr3_nt: TGTGCCAGCAGTTACCGTACTACGTCTAGCACAGATACGCAGTATTTT
j_call: TRBJ2-3
v_call: TRBV6-5
d_call: NA
clone_size: NA

cdr3_aa: CASSFGRAFPPQETQYF
cdr3_nt: TGTGCCAGCAGTTTCGGGAGGGCCTTCCCCCCACAAGAGACCCAGTACTTC
j_call: TRBJ2-5
v_call: TRBV28
d_call: TRBD2
clone_size: NA

cdr3_aa: CASGSQGMISGELFF
cdr3_nt: TGTGCTAGTGGCTCACAGGGTATGATCTCCGGGGAGCTGTTTTTT
j_call: TRBJ2-2
v_call: TRBV12-5
d_call: NA
clone_size: NA

cdr3_aa: CASSQEIAPLGRGYEQYF
cdr3_nt: TGCGCCAGCAGCCAAGAGATTGCCCCGCTGGGCAGGGGCTACGAGCAGTACTTC
j_call: TRBJ2-7
v_call: TRBV4-3
d_call: NA
clone_size: once

cdr3_aa: CASSPRVRGTMLSYEQYF
cdr3_nt: TGTGCCAGCTCACCACGCGTTAGGGGCACGATGCTATCCTACGAGCAGTACTTC
j_call: TRBJ2-7
v_call: TRBV18
d_call: NA
clone_size: NA

cdr3_aa: CASSLLLGSTDTQYF
cdr3_nt: TGTGCCAGCAGCCTCCTGCTAGGAAGCACAGATACGCAGTATTTT
j_call: TRBJ2-3
v_call: TRBV9
d_call: NA
clone_size: NA

cdr3_aa: CASSRELSSSYEQYF
cdr3_nt: TGTGCCAGCAGCCGAGAGCTTAGCAGCTCCTACGAGCAGTACTTC
j_call: TRBJ2-7
v_call: TRBV6-1
d_call: NA
clone_size: NA

cdr3_aa: CASSLDGHVWTYEQYF
cdr3_nt: TGCGCCAGCAGCTTGGACGGACACGTTTGGACCTACGAGCAGTACTTC
j_call: TRBJ2-7
v_call: TRBV5-1
d_call: NA
clone_size: NA

cdr3_aa: CARGGSGAKNTGELFF
cdr3_nt: TGTGCCAGAGGGGGTAGCGGGGCAAAGAACACCGGGGAGCTGTTTTTT
j_call: TRBJ2-2
v_call: TRBV2
d_call: TRBD2
clone_size: NA

cdr3_aa: CASTAGGTGSGELFF
cdr3_nt: TGTGCCAGCACCGCTGGGGGGACAGGGTCCGGGGAGCTGTTTTTT
j_call: TRBJ2-2
v_call: TRBV6-5
d_call: TRBD1
clone_size: NA

cdr3_aa: CAWSVLSEQYF
cdr3_nt: TGTGCCTGGAGTGTATTATCCGAGCAGTACTTC
j_call: TRBJ2-7
v_call: TRBV30
d_call: NA
clone_size: NA

cdr3_aa: CASSPGVTVYEQYF
cdr3_nt: TGCGCCAGCAGCCCCGGGGTGACTGTCTACGAGCAGTACTTC
j_call: TRBJ2-7
v_call: TRBV5-1
d_call: NA
clone_size: once

cdr3_aa: CASSFFSETQYF
cdr3_nt: TGTGCCAGCAGTTTCTTTAGTGAAACGCAGTATTTT
j_call: TRBJ2-3
v_call: TRBV28
d_call: NA
clone_size: NA

cdr3_aa: CASSLAGQHSPLHF
cdr3_nt: TGTGCCAGCAGCTTAGCGGGACAGCATTCACCCCTCCACTTT
j_call: TRBJ1-6
v_call: TRBV7-2
d_call: TRBD1
clone_size: NA

cdr3_aa: CASSYSIVASGTEAFF
cdr3_nt: TGTGCCAGCAGTTACTCGATCGTCGCGTCCGGGACTGAAGCTTTCTTT
j_call: TRBJ1-1
v_call: TRBV6-5
d_call: NA
clone_size: NA

cdr3_aa: CAIKKTVPIYEQYF
cdr3_nt: TGTGCCATAAAAAAGACAGTCCCTATCTACGAGCAGTACTTC
j_call: TRBJ2-7
v_call: TRBV2
d_call: NA
clone_size: NA

cdr3_aa: CAISEWKGQGFHEQFF
cdr3_nt: TGTGCCATCAGTGAGTGGAAGGGACAGGGTTTTCATGAGCAGTTCTTC
j_call: TRBJ2-1
v_call: TRBV10-3
d_call: TRBD1
clone_size: NA

cdr3_aa: CASSGTVNTEAFF
cdr3_nt: TGTGCCAGCAGCGGGACAGTGAACACTGAAGCTTTCTTT
j_call: TRBJ1-1
v_call: TRBV9
d_call: NA
clone_size: NA

cdr3_aa: CASSENRETQYF
cdr3_nt: TGTGCCAGCAGTGAAAACCGGGAGACCCAGTACTTC
j_call: TRBJ2-5
v_call: TRBV6-1
d_call: NA
clone_size: NA

cdr3_aa: CASSQDIIRTSGTSGQFF
cdr3_nt: TGTGCCAGCAGCCAAGATATTATTAGGACTAGCGGTACCTCGGGCCAGTTCTTC
j_call: TRBJ2-1
v_call: TRBV4-2
d_call: TRBD2
clone_size: once

cdr3_aa: CASTTRLTGELFF
cdr3_nt: TGTGCCAGCACTACCAGGCTAACCGGGGAGCTGTTTTTT
j_call: TRBJ2-2
v_call: TRBV7-8
d_call: NA
clone_size: once

cdr3_aa: CASTPAGGGEQYF
cdr3_nt: TGTGCCAGCACGCCAGCGGGAGGAGGCGAGCAGTACTTC
j_call: TRBJ2-7
v_call: TRBV7-6
d_call: TRBD2
clone_size: NA

cdr3_aa: CASSLLTGKNEQYF
cdr3_nt: TGCGCCAGCAGCTTGCTAACAGGGAAGAACGAGCAGTACTTC
j_call: TRBJ2-7
v_call: TRBV5-1
d_call: NA
clone_size: NA

cdr3_aa: CASSRDRGRNEQYF
cdr3_nt: TGTGCCAGCAGCCGGGACAGGGGGAGGAACGAGCAGTACTTC
j_call: TRBJ2-7
v_call: TRBV7-8
d_call: TRBD1
clone_size: NA

cdr3_aa: CASSPGQGAGEQYF
cdr3_nt: TGTGCCAGCAGCCCCGGACAGGGGGCTGGCGAGCAGTACTTC
j_call: TRBJ2-7
v_call: TRBV7-3
d_call: TRBD1
clone_size: NA

cdr3_aa: CASSTSGNGRPQHF
cdr3_nt: TGTGCCAGTAGTACCTCCGGAAATGGGCGGCCCCAGCATTTT
j_call: TRBJ1-5
v_call: TRBV19
d_call: NA
clone_size: NA

cdr3_aa: CAIRPGTGPNYGYTF
cdr3_nt: TGTGCCATCAGACCCGGGACAGGGCCTAACTATGGCTACACCTTC
j_call: TRBJ1-2
v_call: TRBV10-3
d_call: TRBD1
clone_size: NA

cdr3_aa: CASSYSTTAYEQYF
cdr3_nt: TGTGCCAGCAGTTACTCGACGACAGCCTACGAGCAGTACTTC
j_call: TRBJ2-7
v_call: TRBV6-5
d_call: NA
clone_size: NA

cdr3_aa: CASSLGARKGNEQYF
cdr3_nt: TGTGCCAGCAGTTTAGGGGCTAGAAAAGGGAACGAGCAGTACTTC
j_call: TRBJ2-7
v_call: TRBV28
d_call: NA
clone_size: NA

cdr3_aa: CASSWALAGGYEQYF
cdr3_nt: TGCGCCAGCAGCTGGGCTCTAGCGGGAGGTTACGAGCAGTACTTC
j_call: TRBJ2-7
v_call: TRBV5-1
d_call: TRBD2
clone_size: NA